These T cell receptor beta chains were read from a single sample in a study of blood T cell repertoires in COVID-19. Assay used: immunoSEQ multiplex PCR; TCRdb lists only in-frame clones, some missing. The data contain 150,000 to 200,000 clones, approximately 80% of them seen just once; the ten biggest clones take up around 10%. Sequencing was carried out using peripheral blood. The receptors were gathered from a woman older than 75 with COVID-19, enrolled during active disease. The CDR3 runs from the conserved cysteine through the conserved F or W.

TRBV29-1	TRBJ2-7	CSVGTGSPTIRYF
TRBV11-3	TRBJ2-2	CASSFRGGLTGELFF
TRBV11-3	TRBJ2-5	CASSRDGAGGETQYF
TRBV6-6	TRBJ2-5	CASSPFELLLQETQYF
TRBV12-3/TRBV12-4	TRBJ1-5	CASSLLGSQPQHF
TRBV21-1	TRBJ2-1	CASSKWTGGFVVF
TRBV7-8	TRBJ1-1	CASSRGTGGGTEAFF
TRBV19	TRBJ1-2	CASSIGTDPNYGYTF
TRBV7-2	TRBJ1-3	CASTRTGPGRNTIYF
TRBV6-2/TRBV6-3	TRBJ2-7	CASSYPLVPGLADFYEQYF
TRBV7-6	TRBJ2-2	CASSGSGGNTGELFF
TRBV4-1	TRBJ1-1	CASSQDALGREAFF
TRBV27	TRBJ1-3	CASSPLGMSKGSGNTIYF
TRBV9	TRBJ2-1	CASSVGTSGIGEQFF
TRBV3-1/TRBV3-2	TRBJ1-5	CASSPGTQGRPQHF
TRBV7-9	TRBJ1-2	CASSLVGDGQGSYGYTF
TRBV7-9	TRBJ2-5	CASSLWGRIETQYF
TRBV6-5	TRBJ1-3	CASRQGSPGNTIYF
TRBV5-1	TRBJ2-1	CASSQPGERERGQFF
TRBV24-1	TRBJ2-1	CATSDHRLDSNNEQFF
TRBV18	TRBJ1-2	CASSPVAGANGYTF
TRBV3-1/TRBV3-2	TRBJ1-3	CASSQAGLGNTIYF
TRBV10-1	TRBJ1-4	CASSETSDNEKLFF
TRBV5-3	TRBJ1-3	CARSPGPQGAHGGNTIYF
TRBV5-8	TRBJ1-2	CASSPGLGYTF
TRBV28	TRBJ2-1	CASSLLAGSSYNEQFF
TRBV2	TRBJ2-7	CASSAGVGISYEQYF
TRBV15	TRBJ1-6	CAHLAPDRGVPPLHF
TRBV24-1	TRBJ1-2	CATSDVTGTNYGYTF
TRBV6-2/TRBV6-3	TRBJ1-3	CASSSHGGNTIYF
TRBV24-1	TRBJ2-5	CATSDPPLVGRGETQYF
TRBV3-1/TRBV3-2	TRBJ1-2	CASSQVGTDYGYTF
TRBV5-1	TRBJ1-4	CASSLDSGNEKLFF
TRBV10-3	TRBJ1-5	CAISGGQGGQPQHF
TRBV6-5	TRBJ1-2	CASSSLTGVYGYTF
TRBV20-1	TRBJ1-6	CSASGPGGVSNSPLHF
TRBV3-1/TRBV3-2	TRBJ2-1	CASSPRLAGGNEQFF
TRBV11-3	TRBJ2-5	CASSPRGDGTQYF
TRBV3-1/TRBV3-2	TRBJ2-3	CASSKRQGAADTQYF
TRBV9	TRBJ2-3	CASSGADTQYF
TRBV5-4	TRBJ2-5	CASSSGEGLAGAETQYF
TRBV5-1	TRBJ2-1	CASSFETAYNEQFF
TRBV5-8	TRBJ1-5	CASSPSVKWQPQHF
TRBV19	TRBJ1-5	CASSGSNQPQHF
TRBV30	TRBJ1-2	CAWSPEQGHGYTF
TRBV19	TRBJ1-5	CASIGTGGYQPQHF
TRBV5-5	TRBJ1-6	CASSSHWTNSSPLHF
TRBV3-1/TRBV3-2	TRBJ1-2	CASSQVGTVYGYTF
TRBV7-9	TRBJ1-3	CASSRLEAGNTIYF
TRBV28	TRBJ2-1	CASSLGGAGGKDEQFF
TRBV10-3	TRBJ2-1	CAISVLAGGGNNEQFF
TRBV4-2	TRBJ1-6	CASSPGQGRSPLHF
TRBV7-6	TRBJ1-1	CASSLEDRVTEAFF
TRBV3-1/TRBV3-2	TRBJ2-2	CASSPRQENTGELFF